Listed below are T cell receptor beta chains from one sample, sequenced in a study of blood T cell repertoires in COVID-19. The assay was immunoSEQ multiplex PCR, and TCRdb's table has in-frame clones only and misses some. The data contain some 170,000 clones, 81% of them singletons. The specimen was peripheral blood. These receptors were taken from a man in his 60s with active or convalescent COVID-19. The CDR3 runs from the conserved cysteine through the conserved F or W. The order of the fields is J gene, clone size, V gene, D gene, CDR3 protein, CDR3 DNA. D genes are given only for firm matches. Clone size is stated in some rows and not others, as once, few, many or a class when expanded.

j_call: TRBJ1-1
clone_size: .
v_call: TRBV3-1/TRBV3-2
d_call: .
cdr3_aa: CASRGGGLSTEAFF
cdr3_nt: TGTGCCAGCAGAGGGGGAGGGTTGAGCACTGAAGCTTTCTTT

j_call: TRBJ1-3
clone_size: .
v_call: TRBV15
d_call: TRBD1
cdr3_aa: CATSRGDRGLGNTIYF
cdr3_nt: TGTGCCACCAGCAGGGGTGACAGGGGGCTTGGAAACACCATATATTTT

j_call: TRBJ2-7
clone_size: .
v_call: TRBV5-1
d_call: TRBD1
cdr3_aa: CASSPGTGVREQYF
cdr3_nt: TGCGCCAGCAGCCCCGGGACAGGGGTTCGGGAGCAGTACTTC

j_call: TRBJ1-5
clone_size: .
v_call: TRBV6-6
d_call: TRBD1
cdr3_aa: CASSSGTVNQPQHF
cdr3_nt: TGTGCCAGCAGCTCCGGGACAGTCAATCAGCCCCAGCATTTT

j_call: TRBJ2-2
clone_size: many
v_call: TRBV28
d_call: TRBD1
cdr3_aa: CASRTGTGETGELFF
cdr3_nt: TGTGCCAGCAGAACCGGGACAGGGGAAACCGGGGAGCTGTTTTTT

j_call: TRBJ1-1
clone_size: .
v_call: TRBV18
d_call: .
cdr3_aa: CASSSGGAEAFF
cdr3_nt: TGTGCCAGCTCATCCGGCGGGGCTGAAGCTTTCTTT

j_call: TRBJ2-2
clone_size: few
v_call: TRBV7-2
d_call: .
cdr3_aa: CASSQQHRIPNTGELFF
cdr3_nt: TGTGCCAGCAGCCAACAGCACAGGATACCGAACACCGGGGAGCTGTTTTTT

j_call: TRBJ1-3
clone_size: .
v_call: TRBV4-1
d_call: .
cdr3_aa: CASSLQTRGTNTIYF
cdr3_nt: TGCGCCAGCAGCCTCCAAACCCGGGGGACGAACACCATATATTTT

j_call: TRBJ2-7
clone_size: .
v_call: TRBV13
d_call: TRBD1
cdr3_aa: CASSATRQGTHEQYF
cdr3_nt: TGTGCCAGCAGCGCCACCCGACAGGGGACCCACGAGCAGTACTTC

j_call: TRBJ1-6
clone_size: .
v_call: TRBV5-1
d_call: TRBD1
cdr3_aa: CASSLGQGDSPLHF
cdr3_nt: TGCGCCAGCAGCTTGGGACAGGGGGATTCACCCCTCCACTTT

j_call: TRBJ1-2
clone_size: few
v_call: TRBV7-8
d_call: .
cdr3_aa: CASSPVASGYTF
cdr3_nt: TGTGCCAGCAGCCCTGTTGCAAGCGGCTACACCTTC

j_call: TRBJ1-6
clone_size: .
v_call: TRBV25-1
d_call: .
cdr3_aa: CASSVGYSPLHF
cdr3_nt: TGTGCCAGCAGTGTCGGGTACTCACCCCTCCACTTT

j_call: TRBJ2-3
clone_size: once
v_call: TRBV7-2
d_call: TRBD2
cdr3_aa: CASRSSRGVTDTQYF
cdr3_nt: TGTGCCAGCCGCTCCTCGCGGGGGGTGACAGATACGCAGTATTTT

j_call: TRBJ2-5
clone_size: .
v_call: TRBV29-1
d_call: .
cdr3_aa: CSVDADRRGETQYF
cdr3_nt: TGCAGCGTTGACGCCGACCGTCGGGGGGAGACCCAGTACTTC

j_call: TRBJ1-5
clone_size: .
v_call: TRBV3-1/TRBV3-2
d_call: .
cdr3_aa: CASSPAGGQGNQPQHF
cdr3_nt: TGTGCCAGCAGCCCCGCGGGGGGGCAGGGCAATCAGCCCCAGCATTTT

j_call: TRBJ1-5
clone_size: .
v_call: TRBV7-2
d_call: .
cdr3_aa: CASSLASGSGQPQHF
cdr3_nt: TGTGCCAGCAGCTTAGCTTCAGGGTCCGGTCAGCCCCAGCATTTT

j_call: TRBJ1-2
clone_size: .
v_call: TRBV3-1/TRBV3-2
d_call: .
cdr3_aa: CASSRQIQGAYGYTF
cdr3_nt: TGTGCCAGCAGTCGACAAATACAGGGTGCCTATGGCTACACCTTC

j_call: TRBJ2-2
clone_size: .
v_call: TRBV19
d_call: TRBD1
cdr3_aa: CASTTGVNTGELFF
cdr3_nt: TGTGCCAGTACCACAGGGGTGAACACCGGGGAGCTGTTTTTT

j_call: TRBJ1-3
clone_size: .
v_call: TRBV6-6
d_call: TRBD1
cdr3_aa: CASSPETGLFSGNTIYF
cdr3_nt: TGTGCCAGCAGTCCCGAGACAGGGCTATTCTCTGGAAACACCATATATTTT

j_call: TRBJ2-7
clone_size: few
v_call: TRBV6-6
d_call: .
cdr3_aa: CASKKGAGQSYEQYF
cdr3_nt: TGTGCCAGCAAAAAGGGAGCCGGACAGTCCTACGAGCAGTACTTC

j_call: TRBJ2-7
clone_size: .
v_call: TRBV5-1
d_call: .
cdr3_aa: CASTPSGGALATASSEQYF
cdr3_nt: TGCGCCAGCACCCCCTCTGGGGGGGCTCTGGCCACAGCTTCTAGTGAGCAGTACTTC

j_call: TRBJ2-5
clone_size: .
v_call: TRBV4-2
d_call: .
cdr3_aa: CASSQDRVGETQYF
cdr3_nt: TGTGCCAGCAGCCAAGACAGGGTTGGGGAGACCCAGTACTTC

j_call: TRBJ1-2
clone_size: .
v_call: TRBV5-1
d_call: TRBD1
cdr3_aa: CASSLATIQGADGYTF
cdr3_nt: TGCGCCAGCAGCTTGGCCACGATACAGGGGGCCGATGGCTACACCTTC

j_call: TRBJ2-2
clone_size: .
v_call: TRBV25-1
d_call: TRBD2
cdr3_aa: CASSEDAGGRRGELFF
cdr3_nt: TGTGCCAGCAGTGAAGACGCGGGAGGGCGTCGCGGGGAGCTGTTTTTT

j_call: TRBJ2-1
clone_size: .
v_call: TRBV15
d_call: TRBD2
cdr3_aa: CATSSQATSGNNEQFF
cdr3_nt: TGTGCCACCAGCAGCCAGGCCACTAGCGGAAACAATGAGCAGTTCTTC

j_call: TRBJ2-7
clone_size: few
v_call: TRBV7-6
d_call: .
cdr3_aa: CASSLEGQPSYEQYF
cdr3_nt: TGTGCCAGCAGCTTAGAAGGACAGCCCTCCTACGAGCAGTACTTC

j_call: TRBJ2-2
clone_size: .
v_call: TRBV6-5
d_call: TRBD1
cdr3_aa: CASSQQGRSTGELFF
cdr3_nt: TGTGCCAGCAGTCAACAGGGGAGAAGCACCGGGGAGCTGTTTTTT

j_call: TRBJ2-3
clone_size: .
v_call: TRBV19
d_call: TRBD2
cdr3_aa: CASSGGTLRADTQYF
cdr3_nt: TGTGCCAGTAGCGGGGGGACCCTTAGGGCAGATACGCAGTATTTT

j_call: TRBJ1-1
clone_size: .
v_call: TRBV6-5
d_call: .
cdr3_aa: CASSYAPAGEAFF
cdr3_nt: TGTGCCAGCAGTTACGCGCCGGCGGGTGAAGCTTTCTTT

j_call: TRBJ1-6
clone_size: few
v_call: TRBV3-1/TRBV3-2
d_call: TRBD1
cdr3_aa: CASSPGQVNSPLHF
cdr3_nt: TGTGCCAGCAGCCCGGGACAGGTTAATTCACCCCTCCACTTT

j_call: TRBJ2-7
clone_size: few
v_call: TRBV5-1
d_call: .
cdr3_aa: CASQREFRSYEQYF
cdr3_nt: TGCGCCAGCCAGAGGGAGTTCCGATCCTACGAGCAGTACTTC

j_call: TRBJ2-5
clone_size: .
v_call: TRBV11-3
d_call: .
cdr3_aa: CASSQTGGGWETQYF
cdr3_nt: TGTGCCAGCAGCCAAACTGGGGGGGGCTGGGAGACCCAGTACTTC

j_call: TRBJ1-1
clone_size: once
v_call: TRBV28
d_call: TRBD1
cdr3_aa: CASSPHTGANTEAFF
cdr3_nt: TGTGCCAGCAGTCCGCACACAGGGGCGAACACTGAAGCTTTCTTT

j_call: TRBJ1-1
clone_size: once
v_call: TRBV18
d_call: .
cdr3_aa: CASSLTANTEAFF
cdr3_nt: TGTGCCAGCTCACTTACAGCAAACACTGAAGCTTTCTTT

j_call: TRBJ1-2
clone_size: few
v_call: TRBV3-1/TRBV3-2
d_call: TRBD1
cdr3_aa: CASSPDRGNNYGYTF
cdr3_nt: TGTGCCAGCAGCCCGGACAGGGGCAATAACTATGGCTACACCTTC

j_call: TRBJ1-2
clone_size: .
v_call: TRBV9
d_call: TRBD1
cdr3_aa: CASSPQGASYGYTF
cdr3_nt: TGTGCCAGCAGCCCACAGGGGGCGTCCTATGGCTACACCTTC

j_call: TRBJ2-1
clone_size: .
v_call: TRBV19
d_call: .
cdr3_aa: CASSSSLGSYNEQFF
cdr3_nt: TGTGCCAGTAGTTCGAGTCTAGGCTCCTACAATGAGCAGTTCTTC

j_call: TRBJ2-1
clone_size: few
v_call: TRBV6-6
d_call: TRBD2
cdr3_aa: CASSLRLAHEQFF
cdr3_nt: TGTGCCAGCAGTCTAAGACTAGCCCATGAGCAGTTCTTC

j_call: TRBJ1-6
clone_size: once
v_call: TRBV6-5
d_call: .
cdr3_aa: CASTYSTENSPLHF
cdr3_nt: TGTGCCAGCACCTATTCGACAGAAAATTCACCCCTCCACTTT

j_call: TRBJ2-1
clone_size: few
v_call: TRBV18
d_call: .
cdr3_aa: CASSRENEQFF
cdr3_nt: TGTGCCAGCTCACGGGAGAATGAGCAGTTCTTC

j_call: TRBJ1-1
clone_size: .
v_call: TRBV7-6
d_call: .
cdr3_aa: CASSLGSVTGKNTEAFF
cdr3_nt: TGTGCCAGCAGCTTAGGGTCTGTTACAGGGAAGAACACTGAAGCTTTCTTT

j_call: TRBJ2-7
clone_size: .
v_call: TRBV5-4
d_call: TRBD2
cdr3_aa: CASSRAGVEYEQYF
cdr3_nt: TGTGCCAGCAGCAGGGCGGGGGTTGAGTACGAGCAGTACTTC

j_call: TRBJ1-1
clone_size: .
v_call: TRBV7-2
d_call: TRBD1
cdr3_aa: CASSPTGGQNTEAFF
cdr3_nt: TGTGCCAGCAGCCCGACAGGGGGGCAGAACACTGAAGCTTTCTTT

j_call: TRBJ1-2
clone_size: .
v_call: TRBV3-1/TRBV3-2
d_call: .
cdr3_aa: CASTATGAFYGYTF
cdr3_nt: TGTGCCAGCACCGCGACAGGCGCCTTCTATGGCTACACCTTC

j_call: TRBJ2-1
clone_size: .
v_call: TRBV3-1/TRBV3-2
d_call: .
cdr3_aa: CASSQDAAGNEQFF
cdr3_nt: TGTGCCAGCAGCCAAGATGCAGCGGGCAATGAGCAGTTCTTC

j_call: TRBJ2-2
clone_size: few
v_call: TRBV6-4
d_call: TRBD2
cdr3_aa: CASSEASGETGELFF
cdr3_nt: TGTGCCAGCAGTGAGGCTAGCGGGGAAACCGGGGAGCTGTTTTTT

j_call: TRBJ2-1
clone_size: .
v_call: TRBV7-9
d_call: .
cdr3_aa: CASSPHQEYNEQFF
cdr3_nt: TGTGCCAGCAGCCCGCACCAGGAATACAATGAGCAGTTCTTC

j_call: TRBJ2-1
clone_size: .
v_call: TRBV6-5
d_call: TRBD2
cdr3_aa: CASSYLGLAGNNEQFF
cdr3_nt: TGTGCCAGCAGTTACCTCGGACTAGCGGGAAACAATGAGCAGTTCTTC

j_call: TRBJ2-1
clone_size: .
v_call: TRBV12-5
d_call: TRBD2
cdr3_aa: CASGLGGGPGEQFF
cdr3_nt: TGTGCTAGTGGTTTAGGCGGGGGACCCGGGGAGCAGTTCTTC

j_call: TRBJ2-7
clone_size: .
v_call: TRBV18
d_call: .
cdr3_aa: CASSPPSQNEQYF
cdr3_nt: TGTGCCAGCTCACCACCGAGTCAAAACGAGCAGTACTTC

j_call: TRBJ1-1
clone_size: .
v_call: TRBV19
d_call: .
cdr3_aa: CASSTEGGYTEAFF
cdr3_nt: TGTGCCAGTAGTACCGAGGGGGGGTACACTGAAGCTTTCTTT

j_call: TRBJ1-5
clone_size: .
v_call: TRBV19
d_call: TRBD1
cdr3_aa: CASRLGQSNQPQHF
cdr3_nt: TGTGCCAGTCGCTTGGGACAGAGCAATCAGCCCCAGCATTTT

j_call: TRBJ1-3
clone_size: .
v_call: TRBV4-1
d_call: .
cdr3_aa: CASSQGGGNTIYF
cdr3_nt: TGCGCCAGCAGCCAGGGAGGAGGAAACACCATATATTTT

j_call: TRBJ1-5
clone_size: once
v_call: TRBV18
d_call: TRBD1
cdr3_aa: CASSQPGQHSNQPQHF
cdr3_nt: TGTGCCAGCTCACAACCGGGACAGCATAGCAATCAGCCCCAGCATTTT

j_call: TRBJ1-2
clone_size: .
v_call: TRBV24-1
d_call: TRBD1
cdr3_aa: CATSDQGQAYGYTF
cdr3_nt: TGTGCCACCAGTGACCAGGGACAGGCTTATGGCTACACCTTC

j_call: TRBJ2-1
clone_size: few
v_call: TRBV15
d_call: TRBD2
cdr3_aa: CATSRDGGRLAGLMSSYNEQFF
cdr3_nt: TGTGCCACCAGCAGAGATGGGGGTCGTCTAGCGGGGCTCATGAGCTCCTACAATGAGCAGTTCTTC